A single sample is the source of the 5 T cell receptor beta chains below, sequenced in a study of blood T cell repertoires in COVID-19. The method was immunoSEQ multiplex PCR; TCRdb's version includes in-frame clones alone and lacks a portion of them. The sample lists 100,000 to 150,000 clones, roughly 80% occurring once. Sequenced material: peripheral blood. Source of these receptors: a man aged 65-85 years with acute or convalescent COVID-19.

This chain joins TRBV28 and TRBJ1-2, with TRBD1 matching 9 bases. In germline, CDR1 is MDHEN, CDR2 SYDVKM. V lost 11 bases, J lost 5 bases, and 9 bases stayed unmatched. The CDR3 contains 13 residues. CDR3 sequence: CAGRDRDTYGYTF. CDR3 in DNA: TGTGCCGGCCGGGACAGGGATACTTATGGCTACACCTTC.

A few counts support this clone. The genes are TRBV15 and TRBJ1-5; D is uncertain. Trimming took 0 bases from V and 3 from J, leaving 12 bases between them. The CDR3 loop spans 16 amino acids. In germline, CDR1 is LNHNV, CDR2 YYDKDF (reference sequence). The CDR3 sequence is CATSRDIGRSNQPQHF. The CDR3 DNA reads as TGTGCCACCAGCAGAGATATAGGGAGGTCCAATCAGCCCCAGCATTTT.

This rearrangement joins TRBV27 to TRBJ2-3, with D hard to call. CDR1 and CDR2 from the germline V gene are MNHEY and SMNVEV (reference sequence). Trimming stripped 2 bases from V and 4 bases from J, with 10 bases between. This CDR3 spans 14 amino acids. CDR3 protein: CASSLLMSPDTQYF. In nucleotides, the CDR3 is TGTGCCAGCAGTTTACTCATGAGTCCAGATACGCAGTATTTT.

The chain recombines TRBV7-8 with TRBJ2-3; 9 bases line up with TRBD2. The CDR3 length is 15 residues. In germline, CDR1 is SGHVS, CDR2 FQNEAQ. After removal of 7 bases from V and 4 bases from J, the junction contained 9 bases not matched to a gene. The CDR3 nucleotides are TGTGCCAGCAACCTAGGGGGCGGGGGGGCAGATACGCAGTATTTT. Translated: CASNLGGGGADTQYF.

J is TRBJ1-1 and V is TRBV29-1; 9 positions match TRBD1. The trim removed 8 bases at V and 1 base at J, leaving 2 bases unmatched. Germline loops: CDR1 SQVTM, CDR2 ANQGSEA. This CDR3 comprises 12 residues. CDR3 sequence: CSSGQGNTEAFF. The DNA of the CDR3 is TGCAGCTCGGGACAGGGGAACACTGAAGCTTTCTTT.